These 22 T cell receptor beta chains were sequenced from one sample in a study of T-cell memory formation after mild COVID-19. Each CDR3 protein is one row after TCRdb ran MiXCR on the 5' RACE reads. Of about 110,000 distinct CDR3 sequences in the sample, about 15% were seen once. Material: PBMCs or a T cell subset sorted from them (not recorded which). The receptors stem from an adult woman who had mild COVID-19 (a few samples of this study predate the infection). Cell type and time point are not known.

At least ten counts were recorded for this clonotype. The chain employs TRBV12-3 or TRBV12-4 and TRBJ2-5, with D maybe TRBD2 (7 bases). CDR3 length: 16 residues. The V end lost 6 bases, the J end lost 2 bases, and 19 bases lay between the germline ends. The CDR3 sequence: CASRPSGGGSQETQYF. The CDR3 DNA is TGTGCCAGCAGGCCCTCGGGCGGGGGCTCTCAAGAGACCCAGTACTTC.

J is TRBJ2-1 and V is TRBV15; a weak D match, TRBD2 (5 bases). From germline, CDR1 is LNHNV and CDR2 YYDKDF (reference sequence). The V end was cut by 1 base, the J end by 9 bases, with 10 bases between. This CDR3 region has 13 residues. This chain's CDR3 is CATSRVSGSEQFF. CDR3 in DNA: TGTGCCACCAGCAGAGTTTCGGGGAGTGAGCAGTTCTTC. The full variable domain, rest sourced from reference TRBV15 and TRBJ2-1, is DAMVIQNPRYQVTQFGKPVTLSCSQTLNHNVMYWYQQKSSQAPKLLFHYYDKDFNNEADTPDNFQSRRPNTSFCFLDIRSPGLGDTAMYLCATSRVSGSEQFFGPGTRLTVL.

The chain uses TRBV7-8 and TRBJ2-3; TRBD2 matches 7 bases. The CDR3 totals 17 residues. Germline trimming cut 1 base from V and 0 bases from J; bases unmatched to any gene: 7. CDR1 SGHVS and CDR2 FQNEAQ come from the germline V gene. The CDR3 DNA reads TGTGCCAGCAGCTTAGAACCAGCGGGGTTTAGCACAGATACGCAGTATTTT. Translated, it gives CASSLEPAGFSTDTQYF.

This clonotype was counted only a few times. CDR3 residues: CASAEFSSYEQYF. Here the CDR3 DNA reads TGTGCCTCGGCAGAGTTTAGCTCCTACGAGCAGTACTTC. V is TRBV30 and J is TRBJ2-7; no clear D. The CDR3 is made up of 13 amino acids. V lost 7 bases and J 0 bases, leaving 13 bases between the germline ends. Looked up from germline, CDR1 is GTSNPN and CDR2 is SVGIG (reference sequence). The whole variable domain, remainder taken from reference TRBV30 and TRBJ2-7, is SQTIHQWPATLVQPVGSPLSLECTVEGTSNPNLYWYRQAAGRGLQLLFYSVGIGQISSEVPQNLSASRPQDRQFILSSKKLLLSDSGFYLCASAEFSSYEQYFGPGTRLTVT.

V is TRBV4-3 and J is TRBJ2-1; D gene ambiguous. Per germline, CDR1 LGHNA and CDR2 YSLEER. Between the trimmed V and J ends, which lost 5 bases and 5 bases, there was a span of 10 bases. CDR3 length: 13 residues. CDR3 DNA: TGCGCCAGCAGCAGATCCCGGGACAATGAGCAGTTCTTC. It encodes CASSRSRDNEQFF.

This clonotype was observed a handful of times. This chain connects TRBV5-1 to TRBJ1-1; D not resolved. This CDR3 is built from 14 residues. V was trimmed by 0 bases and J by 1 base, leaving 7 bases between them. Germline V gives CDR1 SGHRS, CDR2 YFSETQ. The CDR3 here is CASSLEGQNTEAFF. The CDR3 nucleotides are TGCGCCAGCAGCTTGGAAGGTCAGAACACTGAAGCTTTCTTT.

This clonotype was counted a few times. The chain recombines TRBV29-1 with TRBJ1-2; TRBD1 might be the D (6 bases). CDR3 length: 14 residues. Trimming stripped 3 bases from V and 4 bases from J, with 15 bases between. Germline V gene data show CDR1 as SQVTM and CDR2 as ANQGSEA. The CDR3 region has the DNA TGCAGCGTTGATTTACAGGGAAAACTCTATGGCTACACCTTC. The encoded protein is CSVDLQGKLYGYTF.

This sequence joins TRBV7-9 and TRBJ1-5; D is possibly TRBD1 (5 bases). The V end was cut by 3 bases, the J end by 7 bases, with 13 bases between. Germline V gives CDR1 SEHNR, CDR2 FQNEAQ (reference sequence). The CDR3 is made up of 14 amino acids. The DNA for the CDR3 is TGTGCCAGCAGCTTTGCAGGGAAGGAACAGCCCCAGCATTTT. Translated: CASSFAGKEQPQHF.

The V call is TRBV5-1, the J call TRBJ1-2, with unresolved D. The V and J ends lost 3 bases and 6 bases respectively, with 21 bases between them. From germline, CDR1 is SGHRS and CDR2 YFSETQ. CDR3 size: 16 residues. The CDR3 region has the DNA TGCGCCAGCAGCTCCGCGTTTTCAGGCGGGTTGAATGGCTACACCTTC. Encoded protein: CASSSAFSGGLNGYTF.

This clonotype was observed a few times. The chain couples TRBV20-1 to TRBJ2-7, with D maybe TRBD2 (6 bases). The CDR3 spans 13 residues. Germline CDR1 is DFQATT and CDR2 is SNEGSKA (reference sequence). Trimming took off 2 bases at V and 3 bases at J, with 11 bases between the two ends. CDR3 coding DNA: TGCAGTGCTAGAACTAGACTAGGCTACGAGCAGTACTTC. Translated, it gives CSARTRLGYEQYF.

This clonotype has a count of ten or more. V gene TRBV7-8 combines with J gene TRBJ2-3; D is ambiguous. Germline assignment: CDR1 SGHVS and CDR2 FQNEAQ. V was pared by 5 bases and J by 2 bases, with 5 bases between. The CDR3 has 12 amino acids. Here the CDR3 DNA reads TGTGCCAGCAGCCATTACACAGATACGCAGTATTTT. Its protein is CASSHYTDTQYF. Full variable domain (missing parts from reference TRBV7-8 and TRBJ2-3): GAGVSQSPRYKVAKRGQDVALRCDPISGHVSLFWYQQALGQGPEFLTYFQNEAQLDKSGLPSDRFFAERPEGSVSTLKIQRTQQEDSAVYLCASSHYTDTQYFGPGTRLTVL.

The rearrangement joins TRBV5-1 to TRBJ1-1, with 7 bases that match TRBD1. The CDR3 is made up of 13 amino acids. V trimming: 4 bases; J trimming: 7 bases; junction bases outside the gene matches: 7. Germline loops: CDR1 SGHRS, CDR2 YFSETQ. CDR3 sequence reads: CASSPWTGYEAFF. CDR3 DNA sequence: TGCGCCAGCAGCCCATGGACAGGCTATGAAGCTTTCTTT.

The V gene is TRBV2, the J gene TRBJ1-2, with TRBD1 matching 7 bases. CDR3 length equals 14 residues. Unmatched junction bases numbered 14, after V lost 2 bases and J lost 14 bases. CDR1 and CDR2 (germline): SNHLY, FYNNEI. CDR3 nucleotide sequence: TGTGCCAGCAGTGAAAGGGGGGACAGCAACCCTGGAACCTTC. It yields the protein CASSERGDSNPGTF.

This clonotype was found a few times. This rearrangement joins TRBV6-5 to TRBJ1-2, with a tentative D call TRBD1 (6 bases). The V and J ends lost 6 bases and 5 bases respectively, with 13 bases between them. The CDR3 is 13 residues long. CDR1 and CDR2 from the germline V gene are MNHEY and SVGAGI. The CDR3 region has the DNA TGTGCCAGCAGCCTACAGGGCGTGTATGGCTACACCTTC. This gives the protein CASSLQGVYGYTF.

The CDR3 sequence is CASSRDKYQETQYF. CDR3 DNA: TGTGCCAGCAGCCGGGACAAGTACCAAGAGACCCAGTACTTC. The chain uses TRBV12-3 or TRBV12-4 and TRBJ2-5, with D perhaps matching TRBD1 (6 bases). The CDR3 covers 14 residues. V was shortened by 6 bases and J by 0 bases, with 11 bases between the two germline ends.

The table lists this clonotype with a few counts. The rearrangement joins TRBV4-2 to TRBJ1-2; D is undetermined. Looked up from germline, CDR1 is LGHNA and CDR2 is YNFKEQ. Trimming removed 0 bases at V and 3 bases at J, with 11 bases between. The CDR3 is 15 amino acids. The CDR3 is CASSQERQVHYGYTF. CDR3 coding DNA: TGTGCCAGCAGCCAAGAACGTCAGGTCCACTATGGCTACACCTTC.

The gene calls are TRBV5-1 and TRBJ2-1; D not resolved. The CDR3 extends over 13 amino acids. Deletions cut 0 bases from V and 7 bases from J, with 8 bases between. Germline loops: CDR1 SGHRS, CDR2 YFSETQ. CDR3 sequence (DNA): TGCGCCAGCAGCTTGGCCCTGCGGAATGAGCAGTTCTTC. This encodes CASSLALRNEQFF. Together with reference TRBV5-1 and TRBJ2-1, the CDR3 gives the full variable domain: KAGVTQTPRYLIKTRGQQVTLSCSPISGHRSVSWYQQTPGQGLQFLFEYFSETQRNKGNFPGRFSGRQFSNSRSEMNVSTLELGDSALYLCASSLALRNEQFFGPGTRLTVL.

There are many counts of this clonotype. CDR3 sequence reads: CSANLYGYTF. In nucleotides, the CDR3 is TGCAGTGCTAATCTCTATGGCTACACCTTC. This chain connects TRBV20-1 to TRBJ1-2; the D is unclear. V lost 4 bases and J 4 bases, leaving 4 bases between the germline ends. This CDR3 comprises 10 residues. Germline V gene lookup returns CDR1 DFQATT and CDR2 SNEGSKA (reference sequence).

The V and J genes are TRBV2 and TRBJ2-3; D is unclear. The germline CDR1 and CDR2 sequences are SNHLY and FYNNEI. V was cut by 1 base and J by 6 bases, with 14 bases left in between. The CDR3 consists of 15 residues. CDR3 sequence: CASSEGDGRGDTQYF. Here the CDR3 DNA reads TGTGCCAGCAGTGAAGGAGACGGACGTGGGGATACGCAGTATTTT.

In this sample, this clonotype turned up a few times. The genes are TRBV6-2 or TRBV6-3 and TRBJ2-3, with D possibly matching TRBD1 (6 bases). Germline CDR1 MNHEY, CDR2 SVGEGT. The V and J ends lost 6 bases and 0 bases respectively, with 10 bases between them. The CDR3 extends over 14 amino acids. The CDR3 DNA is TGTGCCAGCAGGGGACATTTTAGCACAGATACGCAGTATTTT. Translating gives CASRGHFSTDTQYF.

V and J are TRBV4-3 and TRBJ2-7; TRBD1 might be the D (6 bases). Germline V gene lookup returns CDR1 LGHNA and CDR2 YSLEER. The CDR3 covers 14 residues. The ends were cut back, 4 bases at V and 1 base at J, with 11 bases in the middle. The CDR3 DNA reads TGCGCCAGCAGCCCACTGACAGGATCCTACGAGCAGTACTTC. Translation: CASSPLTGSYEQYF.

The chain recombines TRBV11-2 with TRBJ1-3; no clear D. V was shortened by 5 bases and J by 2 bases, with 10 bases between the two germline ends. Per the germline V gene, CDR1 is SGHAT and CDR2 is FQNNGV. The CDR3 is 14 amino acids. The CDR3 DNA sequence: TGTGCCAGCAGCCTAGGGCTGACTGGAAACACCATATATTTT. Its translation: CASSLGLTGNTIYF. Drawing the rest from reference TRBV11-2 and TRBJ1-3, the complete variable domain is EAGVAQSPRYKIIEKRQSVAFWCNPISGHATLYWYQQILGQGPKLLIQFQNNGVVDDSQLPKDRFSAERLKGVDSTLKIQPAKLEDSAVYLCASSLGLTGNTIYFGEGSWLTVV.